This T cell receptor (beta chain) is from a study of T cells in Graves' hyperthyroidism and ophthalmopathy. CDR1 and CDR2 from the germline V gene are SGHAT and FQNNGV. This CDR3 is built from 12 residues. With 3 bases removed from V and 9 bases from J, the gap between germline ends came to 8 bases. This clonotype was observed at least ten times. RNA transcripts provided the source from which TCR beta CDR3 regions were amplified. Using the HTBI primer set, a first-round RT-PCR was run on the TCR CDR3. MiXCR, applied by TCRdb to the multiplex PCR reads, yields one record per CDR3 protein. The sample includes approximately 380,000 distinct CDR3 sequences, approximately 19% seen only once; the top ten take about 3.7%.

Sequencing was carried out using blood. The source is a woman in her late teens or twenties with Graves' hyperthyroidism. The chain combines TRBV11-2 with TRBJ2-2; D not resolved. CDR3 amino acids: CASSFLGRELFF. For the CDR3, the DNA is TGTGCCAGCAGCTTTCTCGGAAGGGAGCTGTTTTTT.